What follows are 24 T cell receptor beta chains derived from one specimen sequenced in a study of OX40 agonist ivuxolimab in advanced cancers. Sequencing was performed with immunoSEQ multiplex PCR; in TCRdb, only in-frame clones are kept and a portion is missing. The data show 100,000 to 130,000 clones, 80% to 95% seen once. The specimen was CD4+ or CD8+ T cells sorted from blood, collected in a trial of the OX40 agonist ivuxolimab. The receptor set was obtained from an adult with an advanced solid tumor such as melanoma, head and neck, liver or kidney cancer.

The chain uses TRBV19 and TRBJ2-7, with TRBD2 matching over 8 bases. V lost 3 bases to trimming and J lost 7 bases; unmatched junction nucleotides: 8. Per the germline V gene, CDR1 is LNHDA and CDR2 is SQIVND (reference sequence). The CDR3 is 14 residues long. In nucleotides, the CDR3 is TGTGCCAGTAGTATCGCAGCGGGAGAGAGTGAGCAGTACTTC. This gives the protein CASSIAAGESEQYF.

The V call is TRBV5-1, the J call TRBJ2-7; D perhaps matches TRBD2 (6 bases). In germline, CDR1 is SGHRS, CDR2 YFSETQ. This CDR3 region has 16 residues. The V end lost 0 bases, the J end lost 0 bases, and 13 bases lay between the germline ends. DNA of the CDR3: TGCGCCAGCAGCTTGGGCCTAGCGTCGAGCTCCTACGAGCAGTACTTC. Its translation: CASSLGLASSSYEQYF.

V usage is TRBV5-4 and J usage is TRBJ1-4; D might be TRBD1 (6 bases). The V gene lost 0 bases and the J gene lost 7 bases, with 13 bases spanning the gap. Germline lookup yields CDR1 SGHNT and CDR2 YYREEE (reference sequence). CDR3 length equals 15 residues. CDR3: CASSLAAPRGEKLFF. In DNA form, the CDR3 reads TGTGCCAGCAGCTTGGCGGCTCCCAGGGGTGAAAAACTGTTTTTT.

The chain uses TRBV5-6 and TRBJ1-2, with 12 bases aligning to TRBD1. The CDR3 runs 16 residues. Per the germline V gene, CDR1 is SGHDT and CDR2 is YYEEEE. The J segment lost 8 bases and the V segment lost 2 bases, leaving 10 bases of the junction unmatched. The DNA for the CDR3 is TGTGCCAGCAGCTTCCGGGACAGGGGGCGCCCCCGGGGCTACACCTTC. It translates to CASSFRDRGRPRGYTF.

The chain links TRBV28 to TRBJ1-2; a possible D gene is TRBD1 (6 bases). With 6 bases removed from V and 8 bases from J, the gap between germline ends came to 16 bases. Germline V CDR1 and CDR2: MDHEN, SYDVKM. This CDR3 has 13 residues. In nucleotides, the CDR3 is TGTGCCAGCAGAGATGGGGGGGCTTGGGGCTACACCTTC. Translating gives CASRDGGAWGYTF.

This chain uses TRBV6-6 with TRBJ1-2, with a tentative D call TRBD1 (6 bases). The ends were cut back, 4 bases at V and 5 bases at J, with 14 bases in the middle. The CDR3 consists of 14 residues. From germline, CDR1 is MNHNY and CDR2 SVGAGI (reference sequence). DNA for the CDR3: TGTGCCAGCAGTTCTAGGGGGTCCTCATATGGCTACACCTTC. This sequence encodes CASSSRGSSYGYTF.

The chain uses TRBV10-2 and TRBJ2-5; D remains ambiguous. Trimming stripped 5 bases from V and 4 bases from J, with 14 bases between. Per the germline V gene, CDR1 is WSHSY and CDR2 is SAAADI. This CDR3 is built from 14 residues. This CDR3 is CASSIIGVGETQYF. The CDR3 bases are TGCGCCAGCAGTATCATTGGCGTCGGAGAGACCCAGTACTTC.

The rearrangement uses TRBV6-1 and TRBJ2-3; D is possibly TRBD2 (5 bases). The V end was cut by 0 bases, the J end by 4 bases, with 8 bases between. Per germline, CDR1 MNHNS and CDR2 SASEGT. The CDR3 covers 14 residues. The CDR3 loop is CASSEAAGPDTQYF. The CDR3 DNA sequence: TGTGCCAGCAGTGAAGCGGCGGGCCCAGATACGCAGTATTTT.

The chain uses TRBV6-4 and TRBJ2-1; D gene ambiguous. The CDR3 consists of 11 residues. The V gene lost 4 bases and the J gene lost 10 bases, with 8 bases spanning the gap. CDR1 is MRHNA and CDR2 is SNTAGT in the germline V gene. CDR3 in DNA: TGTGCCAGCAGTGTTGACGGCGAGCAGTTCTTC. Its protein product is CASSVDGEQFF.

The genes are TRBV2 and TRBJ2-1, with unresolved D. The V end was cut by 4 bases, the J end by 7 bases, with 11 bases between. The CDR3 totals 13 residues. Germline CDR1 and CDR2: SNHLY and FYNNEI. The CDR3 nucleotides read TGTGCCAGCAGTGTCTCCATCAGGAATGAGCAGTTCTTC. Translated: CASSVSIRNEQFF.

The chain combines TRBV4-2 with TRBJ1-4; weak D call: TRBD1 (6 bases). The CDR3 loop spans 17 amino acids. The V gene's germline CDR1 is LGHNA and CDR2 YNFKEQ. The V and J ends lost 4 bases and 6 bases respectively, with 21 bases between them. CDR3 DNA sequence: TGTGCCAGCAGCCGAAGAGGAGGGCAGGGGAGAGATGAAAAACTGTTTTTT. Translated, it gives CASSRRGGQGRDEKLFF.

The DNA for the CDR3 is TGTGCCAGCAGCCCGCCTGTATGGGACAGGACTAATCAGCCCCAGCATTTT. Translated, it gives CASSPPVWDRTNQPQHF. The chain has TRBV21-1 and TRBJ1-5; the table's D call of TRBD1 was not tested on the DNA. TRBV21-1 is an annotated pseudogene. The CDR3 is made up of 17 amino acids.

The rearrangement joins TRBV11-3 to TRBJ2-4, with no clear D. V was pared by 5 bases and J by 3 bases, with 11 bases between. This CDR3 contains 14 residues. Germline V gives CDR1 SGHNT, CDR2 YENEEA. The CDR3 bases are TGTGCCAGCAGCAAAGATGATAGCAAAAACATTCAGTACTTC. Its translation is CASSKDDSKNIQYF.

A note on this clone: This sample includes further DNA sequences coding for the same CDR3. The chain is built from TRBV18 and TRBJ1-5, with D uncertain. CDR1 KGHSH and CDR2 LQKENI come from the germline V gene. V was trimmed by 3 bases and J by 1 base, leaving 7 bases between them. The CDR3 runs to 14 residues. The CDR3 DNA reads as TGTGCCAGCTCACCCGGCCAGAGCAATCAGCCCCAGCATTTT. It encodes CASSPGQSNQPQHF. Variable domain in full (rest from reference TRBV18 and TRBJ1-5): NAGVMQNPRHLVRRRGQEARLRCSPMKGHSHVYWYRQLPEEGLKFMVYLQKENIIDESGMPKERFSAEFPKEGPSILRIQQVVRGDSAAYFCASSPGQSNQPQHFGDGTRLSIL.

The chain links TRBV6-5 to TRBJ2-1; TRBD2 aligns across 7 bases. Per the germline V gene, CDR1 is MNHEY and CDR2 is SVGAGI. The CDR3 has 13 residues. V dropped 7 bases and J dropped 6; count of bases not matched to a gene: 6. CDR3 DNA sequence: TGTGCCAGCATGGCGGGAGCCCCCAATGAGCAGTTCTTC. This encodes CASMAGAPNEQFF.

The chain has TRBV23-1 and TRBJ2-5; D may match TRBD1 or TRBD2 (5 bases each). TRBV23-1 is an open reading frame, and its role is uncertain. The CDR3 length is 16 residues. Trimming left V 1 base short and J 5 bases short, with 17 bases between. CDR3 protein: CASSQFPRGDFETQYF. The CDR3 DNA follows: TGCGCCAGCAGTCAATTTCCTAGAGGGGATTTTGAGACCCAGTACTTC.

This clone was observed once. The chain links TRBV6-4 to TRBJ2-3; D is unresolved. The CDR3 length is 14 residues. Germline loops: CDR1 MRHNA, CDR2 SNTAGT. The V and J ends lost 1 base and 1 base respectively, with 6 bases between them. CDR3: CASSDFSGTDTQYF. DNA of the CDR3: TGTGCCAGCAGTGACTTTTCGGGCACAGATACGCAGTATTTT.

This clone appeared a single time. The chain couples TRBV12-5 to TRBJ2-7; D remains ambiguous. V shed 8 bases and J shed 3 bases, with 11 bases lying between them. The CDR3 sequence is 12 residues long. The germline CDR1 and CDR2 sequences are LGHNT and FRNRAP. In nucleotides, the CDR3 is TGTGCTAGTCTTAGTCAGTTCTACGAGCAGTACTTC. This translates into CASLSQFYEQYF.

In its sample, this clone was seen once. The rearrangement links TRBV19 to TRBJ1-1; TRBD1 might be the D (5 bases). This CDR3 region has 14 residues. Germline CDR1 and CDR2: LNHDA and SQIVND (reference sequence). V was pared by 7 bases and J by 2 bases, with 14 bases between. The CDR3 DNA is TGTGCCAGTACCCCTGGGGGGGTCAACACTGAAGCTTTCTTT. It translates to CASTPGGVNTEAFF. Filled out from reference TRBV19 and TRBJ1-1, the complete variable domain reads DGGITQSPKYLFRKEGQNVTLSCEQNLNHDAMYWYRQDPGQGLRLIYYSQIVNDFQKGDIAEGYSVSREKKESFPLTVTSAQKNPTAFYLCASTPGGVNTEAFFGQGTRLTVV.

V is TRBV5-1 and J is TRBJ2-3, with D possibly being TRBD1 (6 bases). The CDR3 has 14 residues. Germline CDR1 and CDR2: SGHRS and YFSETQ. The V end was cut by 7 bases, the J end by 2 bases, with 14 bases between. CDR3 loop: CASGGGPNTDTQYF. CDR3 nucleotides: TGCGCCAGCGGTGGGGGCCCCAACACAGATACGCAGTATTTT. Variable domain in full (rest from reference TRBV5-1 and TRBJ2-3): KAGVTQTPRYLIKTRGQQVTLSCSPISGHRSVSWYQQTPGQGLQFLFEYFSETQRNKGNFPGRFSGRQFSNSRSEMNVSTLELGDSALYLCASGGGPNTDTQYFGPGTRLTVL.

The V call is TRBV30, the J call TRBJ2-2, with D possibly being TRBD1 (5 bases). This CDR3 spans 13 amino acids. Germline-derived CDR1 and CDR2 are GTSNPN and SVGIG (reference sequence). Trimming stripped 1 base from V and 4 bases from J, with 7 bases between. The CDR3 protein is CAWSAQGTGELFF. The DNA of the CDR3 is TGTGCCTGGAGTGCGCAGGGCACCGGGGAGCTGTTTTTT.

The chain combines TRBV7-8 with TRBJ1-1; D unclear. In germline, CDR1 is SGHVS, CDR2 FQNEAQ. Trimming removed 5 bases at V and 0 bases at J, with 22 bases between. The CDR3 has 18 amino acids. The CDR3 DNA is TGTGCCAGCAGCCTTAACAATATCCCCCGAGGGTTGAACACTGAAGCTTTCTTT. It yields the protein CASSLNNIPRGLNTEAFF. The full variable domain, in which reference TRBV7-8 and TRBJ1-1 provide the parts outside the CDR3, is GAGVSQSPRYKVAKRGQDVALRCDPISGHVSLFWYQQALGQGPEFLTYFQNEAQLDKSGLPSDRFFAERPEGSVSTLKIQRTQQEDSAVYLCASSLNNIPRGLNTEAFFGQGTRLTVV.

The chain employs TRBV30 and TRBJ1-1; D perhaps matches TRBD1 (5 bases). The germline CDR1 and CDR2 sequences are GTSNPN and SVGIG (reference sequence). This CDR3 contains 14 residues. V lost 2 bases and J lost 5, with 15 bases in between. The DNA of the CDR3 is TGTGCCTGGAGTAAGAAGGGGAGTAAGACTGAAGCTTTCTTT. It encodes CAWSKKGSKTEAFF.

The chain joins TRBV27 to TRBJ1-2; D is unresolved. This CDR3 region has 12 residues. V was pared by 4 bases and J by 0 bases, with 3 bases between. Germline values: CDR1 MNHEY, CDR2 SMNVEV (reference sequence). DNA of the CDR3: TGTGCCAGCAGTTCCACTAACTATGGCTACACCTTC. Translation: CASSSTNYGYTF.